This TCR beta chain originates from a study of regulatory T cells in long-lasting Graves disease. The authors built TCR beta libraries using iRepertoire HTBI primers and Arm-PCR of CDR3 regions. TCRdb ran MiXCR on the multiplex PCR reads and lists one entry per CDR3 protein. The table lists about half a million distinct CDR3 sequences, approximately 12% of them singletons. This CDR3 region has 13 residues. The V end lost 6 bases, the J end lost 6 bases, and 16 bases lay between the germline ends. The V gene's germline CDR1 is GTSNPN and CDR2 SVGIG (reference sequence). This clonotype was recorded many times. Its antigen is unknown. Time point reported: newly diagnosed GD, antithyroid drugs for less than 3 months. From RNA extracted from PBMCs, the TCR library was made. Overall study findings and caveats: Shared public clonotypes totalled a few thousand in persistent patients, compared with roughly 970 in new patients.

This sample was shared with a second study, whose subject was T cells in Graves' hyperthyroidism and ophthalmopathy.

The source of this sequence is a woman in her twenties or thirties with Graves disease. The sequences come from peripheral blood mononuclear cells (PBMCs), collected at new diagnosis, from a patient treated with antithyroid drugs. The chain recombines TRBV30 with TRBJ2-3; weak D call: TRBD2 (6 bases). The CDR3 reads CACPRDGGDTQYF. The CDR3 nucleotides read TGTGCCTGCCCCCGGGACGGAGGGGATACGCAGTATTTT.